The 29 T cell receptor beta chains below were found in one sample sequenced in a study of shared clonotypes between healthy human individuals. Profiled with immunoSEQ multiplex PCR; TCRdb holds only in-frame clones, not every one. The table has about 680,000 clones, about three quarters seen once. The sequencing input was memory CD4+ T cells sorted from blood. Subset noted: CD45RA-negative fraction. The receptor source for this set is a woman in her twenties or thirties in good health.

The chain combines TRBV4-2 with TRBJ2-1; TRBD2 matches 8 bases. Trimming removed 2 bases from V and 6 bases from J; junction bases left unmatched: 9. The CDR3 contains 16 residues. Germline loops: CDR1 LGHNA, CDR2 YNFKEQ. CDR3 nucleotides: TGTGCCAGCAGCCAACTAAGCGGGAGAGGGGTCAATGAGCAGTTCTTC. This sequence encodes CASSQLSGRGVNEQFF.

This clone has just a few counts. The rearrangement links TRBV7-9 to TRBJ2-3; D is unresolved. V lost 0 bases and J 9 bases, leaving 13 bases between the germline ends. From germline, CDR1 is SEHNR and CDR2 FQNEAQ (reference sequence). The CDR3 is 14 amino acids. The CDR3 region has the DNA TGTGCCAGCAGCTTAGCGCTTCCTCTCGGGACGCAGTATTTT. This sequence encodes CASSLALPLGTQYF.

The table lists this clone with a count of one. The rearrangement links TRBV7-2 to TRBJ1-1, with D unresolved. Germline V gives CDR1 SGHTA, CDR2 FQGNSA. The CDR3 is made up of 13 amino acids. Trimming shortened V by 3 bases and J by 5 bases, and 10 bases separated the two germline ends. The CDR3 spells CASSFRGGTEAFF. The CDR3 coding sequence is TGTGCCAGCAGCTTTAGAGGTGGAACTGAAGCTTTCTTT.

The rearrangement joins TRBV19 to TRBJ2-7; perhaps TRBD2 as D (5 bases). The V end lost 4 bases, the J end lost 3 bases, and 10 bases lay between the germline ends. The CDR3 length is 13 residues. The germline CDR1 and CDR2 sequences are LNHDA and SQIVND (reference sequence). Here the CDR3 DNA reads TGTGCCAGTAGTAACCCGGGATTCTACGAGCAGTACTTC. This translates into CASSNPGFYEQYF.

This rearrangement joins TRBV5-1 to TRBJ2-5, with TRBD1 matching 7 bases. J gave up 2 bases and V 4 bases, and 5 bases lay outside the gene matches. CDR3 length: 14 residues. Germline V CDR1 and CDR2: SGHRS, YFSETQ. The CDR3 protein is CASSQGQVQETQYF. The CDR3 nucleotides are TGCGCCAGCAGCCAAGGACAGGTTCAAGAGACCCAGTACTTC.

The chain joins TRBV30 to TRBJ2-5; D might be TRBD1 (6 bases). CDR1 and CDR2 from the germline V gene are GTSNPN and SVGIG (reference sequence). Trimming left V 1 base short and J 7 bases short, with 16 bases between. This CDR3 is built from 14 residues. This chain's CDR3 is CAWSGTALSGTQYF. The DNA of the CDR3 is TGTGCCTGGAGTGGGACAGCCCTTAGTGGGACCCAGTACTTC.

The CDR3 nucleotides are TGCGCCAGCAGCCAGGCCCGTGGGGGGTTGGTGAATGAGCAGTTCTTC. Residues: CASSQARGGLVNEQFF. This chain joins TRBV4-1 and TRBJ2-1; D is possibly TRBD2 (6 bases). The germline V gene encodes CDR1 MGHRA and CDR2 YSYEKL. The CDR3 has 16 residues. V dropped 3 bases and J dropped 7 bases, with 19 bases sitting between them.

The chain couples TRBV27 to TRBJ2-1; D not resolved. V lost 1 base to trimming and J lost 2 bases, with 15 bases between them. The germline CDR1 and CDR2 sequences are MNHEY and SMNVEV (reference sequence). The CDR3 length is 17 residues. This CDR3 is CASSLWGSPQPYNEQFF. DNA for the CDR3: TGTGCCAGCAGTTTATGGGGTAGCCCCCAGCCCTACAATGAGCAGTTCTTC.

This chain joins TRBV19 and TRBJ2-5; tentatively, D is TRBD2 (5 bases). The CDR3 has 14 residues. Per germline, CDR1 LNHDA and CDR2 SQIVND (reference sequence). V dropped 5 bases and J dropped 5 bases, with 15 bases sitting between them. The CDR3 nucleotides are TGTGCCAGTAGTCCACAAAGCGGAGCCGAGACCCAGTACTTC. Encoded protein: CASSPQSGAETQYF. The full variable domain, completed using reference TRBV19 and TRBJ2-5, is DGGITQSPKYLFRKEGQNVTLSCEQNLNHDAMYWYRQDPGQGLRLIYYSQIVNDFQKGDIAEGYSVSREKKESFPLTVTSAQKNPTAFYLCASSPQSGAETQYFGPGTRLLVL.

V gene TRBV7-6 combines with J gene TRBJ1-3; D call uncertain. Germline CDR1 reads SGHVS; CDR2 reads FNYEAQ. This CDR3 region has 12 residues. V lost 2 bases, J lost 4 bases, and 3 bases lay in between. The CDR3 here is CASSLPGNTIYF. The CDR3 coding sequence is TGTGCCAGCAGCTTACCAGGAAACACCATATATTTT. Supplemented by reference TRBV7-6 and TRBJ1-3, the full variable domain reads GAGVSQSPRYKVTKRGQDVALRCDPISGHVSLYWYRQALGQGPEFLTYFNYEAQQDKSGLPNDRFSAERPEGSISTLTIQRTEQRDSAMYRCASSLPGNTIYFGEGSWLTVV.

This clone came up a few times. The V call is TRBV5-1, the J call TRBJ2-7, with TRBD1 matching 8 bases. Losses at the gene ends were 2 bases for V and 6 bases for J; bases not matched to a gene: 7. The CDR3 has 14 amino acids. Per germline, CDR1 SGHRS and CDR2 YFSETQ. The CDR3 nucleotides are TGCGCCAGCAGCTTTATCACAGGGGGTAGCGAGCAGTACTTC. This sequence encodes CASSFITGGSEQYF.

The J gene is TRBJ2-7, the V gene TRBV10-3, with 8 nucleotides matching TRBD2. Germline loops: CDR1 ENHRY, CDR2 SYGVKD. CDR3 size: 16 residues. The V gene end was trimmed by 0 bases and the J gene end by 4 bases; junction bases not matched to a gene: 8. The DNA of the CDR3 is TGTGCCATCAGTGAGTCTAGCGGGACGAGGAGGTACGAGCAGTACTTC. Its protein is CAISESSGTRRYEQYF.

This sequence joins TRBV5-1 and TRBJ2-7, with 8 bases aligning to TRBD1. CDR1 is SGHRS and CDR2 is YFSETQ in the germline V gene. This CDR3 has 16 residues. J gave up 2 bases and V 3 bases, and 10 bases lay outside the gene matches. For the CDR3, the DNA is TGCGCCAGCAGCTCGGTACCACGACAGGGGCCCTACGAGCAGTACTTC. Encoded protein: CASSSVPRQGPYEQYF.

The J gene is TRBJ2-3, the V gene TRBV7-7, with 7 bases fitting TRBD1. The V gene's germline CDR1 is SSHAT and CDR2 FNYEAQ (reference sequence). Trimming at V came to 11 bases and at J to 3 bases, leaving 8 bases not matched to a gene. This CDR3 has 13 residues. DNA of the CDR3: TGTGCCGACGGGAAGGGGGCAACAGATACGCAGTATTTT. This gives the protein CADGKGATDTQYF.

The CDR3 protein is CASSSRPGGESYEQYF. The CDR3, as DNA: TGTGCCAGCAGCTCTAGGCCAGGGGGGGAATCCTACGAGCAGTACTTC. This chain uses TRBV7-2 with TRBJ2-7; D is tentatively TRBD1 or TRBD2 (7 bases each). Germline V CDR1 and CDR2: SGHTA, FQGNSA. This CDR3 region has 16 residues. Trimming removed 4 bases at V and 1 base at J, with 17 bases between.

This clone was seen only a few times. CDR3 amino acids: CASSDYSGGANEQYF. CDR3 sequence (DNA): TGCGCCAGCAGTGATTATTCAGGGGGCGCGAACGAGCAGTACTTC. V and J are TRBV10-1 and TRBJ2-7; 8 positions match TRBD1. The ends lost 3 bases at V and 5 bases at J; junction bases unmatched: 9. There are 15 residues in the CDR3. CDR1 is WNHNN, CDR2 SYGVQD, per germline (reference sequence).

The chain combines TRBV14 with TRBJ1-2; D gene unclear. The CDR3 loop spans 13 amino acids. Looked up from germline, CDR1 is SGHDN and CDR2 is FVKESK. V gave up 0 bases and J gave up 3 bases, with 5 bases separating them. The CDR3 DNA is TGTGCCAGCAGCCAAGATCCGGACTATGGCTACACCTTC. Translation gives CASSQDPDYGYTF.

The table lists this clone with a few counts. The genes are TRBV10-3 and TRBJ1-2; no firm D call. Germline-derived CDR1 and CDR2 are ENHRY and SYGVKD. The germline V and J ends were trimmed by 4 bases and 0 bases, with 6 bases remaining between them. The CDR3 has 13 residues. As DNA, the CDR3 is TGTGCCATCAGTGGGGATTCTAACTATGGCTACACCTTC. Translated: CAISGDSNYGYTF.

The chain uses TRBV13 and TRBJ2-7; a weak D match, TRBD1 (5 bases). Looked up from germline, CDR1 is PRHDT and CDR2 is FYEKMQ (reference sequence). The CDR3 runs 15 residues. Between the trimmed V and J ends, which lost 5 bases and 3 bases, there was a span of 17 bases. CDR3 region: CASSLTGQGVYEQYF. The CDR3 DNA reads TGTGCCAGCAGCCTGACTGGTCAGGGCGTCTACGAGCAGTACTTC.

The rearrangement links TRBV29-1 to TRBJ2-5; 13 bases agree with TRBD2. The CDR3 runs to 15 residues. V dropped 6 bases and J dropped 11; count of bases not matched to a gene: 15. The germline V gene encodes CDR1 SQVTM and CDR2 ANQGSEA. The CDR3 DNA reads TGCAGCGTCACGGATTTTGGACTAGCGGGAGATGAGCAGTACTTC. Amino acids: CSVTDFGLAGDEQYF.

The CDR3 reads CASSYSSPGVYEQYF. Here the CDR3 DNA reads TGTGCCAGCAGTTACTCTAGTCCGGGGGTCTACGAGCAGTACTTC. This chain connects TRBV27 to TRBJ2-7; perhaps TRBD2 as D (6 bases). V gave up 4 bases and J gave up 3 bases, with 16 bases separating them. Germline lookup yields CDR1 MNHEY and CDR2 SMNVEV (reference sequence). CDR3 length equals 15 residues.

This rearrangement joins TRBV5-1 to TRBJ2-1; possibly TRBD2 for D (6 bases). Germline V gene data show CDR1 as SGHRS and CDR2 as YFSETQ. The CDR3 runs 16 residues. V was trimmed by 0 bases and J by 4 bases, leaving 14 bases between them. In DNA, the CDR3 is TGCGCCAGCAGCTTGGGGGGACTGGTGCCATACAATGAGCAGTTCTTC. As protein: CASSLGGLVPYNEQFF.

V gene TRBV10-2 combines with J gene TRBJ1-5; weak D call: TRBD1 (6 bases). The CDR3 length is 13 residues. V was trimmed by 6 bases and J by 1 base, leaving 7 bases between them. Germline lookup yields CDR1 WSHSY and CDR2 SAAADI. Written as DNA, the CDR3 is TGCGCCAGCAGCCAGGGGAGCAATCAGCCCCAGCATTTT. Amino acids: CASSQGSNQPQHF.

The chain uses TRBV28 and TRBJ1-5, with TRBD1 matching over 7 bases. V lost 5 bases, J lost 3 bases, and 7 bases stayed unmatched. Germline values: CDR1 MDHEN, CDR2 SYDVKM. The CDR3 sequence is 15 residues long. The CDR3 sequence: CASSITTGNNQPQHF. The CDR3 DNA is TGTGCCAGCAGTATTACGACAGGGAACAATCAGCCCCAGCATTTT.

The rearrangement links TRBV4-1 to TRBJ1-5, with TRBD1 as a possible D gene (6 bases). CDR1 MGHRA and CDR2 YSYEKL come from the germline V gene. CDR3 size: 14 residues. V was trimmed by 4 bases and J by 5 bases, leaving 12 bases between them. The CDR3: CASSPGRGDQPQHF. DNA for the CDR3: TGCGCCAGCAGCCCAGGCAGGGGCGATCAGCCCCAGCATTTT.

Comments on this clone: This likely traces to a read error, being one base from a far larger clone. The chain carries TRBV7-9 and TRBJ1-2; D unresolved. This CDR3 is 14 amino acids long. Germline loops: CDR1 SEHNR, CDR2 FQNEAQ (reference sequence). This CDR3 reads CASSSSNSNYDYTF. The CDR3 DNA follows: TGTGCCAGCAGCTCCTCGAACTCTAACTATGACTACACCTTC.

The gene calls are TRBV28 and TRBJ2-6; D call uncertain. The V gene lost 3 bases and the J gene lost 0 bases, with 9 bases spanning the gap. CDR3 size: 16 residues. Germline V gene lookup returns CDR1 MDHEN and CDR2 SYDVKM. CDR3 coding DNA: TGTGCCAGCAGTTTGCGACACTTCTCTGGGGCCAACGTCCTGACTTTC. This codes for CASSLRHFSGANVLTF.

The CDR3 reads CASSFLRQGGTEAFF. The CDR3 nucleotides are TGTGCCAGCAGTTTCCTTCGGCAGGGCGGCACTGAAGCTTTCTTT. The chain joins TRBV28 to TRBJ1-1; TRBD1 might be the D (5 bases). Deletions cut 3 bases from V and 4 bases from J, with 15 bases between. Germline loops: CDR1 MDHEN, CDR2 SYDVKM. The CDR3 is 15 residues long.

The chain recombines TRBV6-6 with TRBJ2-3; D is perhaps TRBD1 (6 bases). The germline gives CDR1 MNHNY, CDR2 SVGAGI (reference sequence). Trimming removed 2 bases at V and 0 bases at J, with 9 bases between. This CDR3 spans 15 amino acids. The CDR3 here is CASSYTQGSTDTQYF. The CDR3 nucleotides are TGTGCCAGCAGTTACACCCAGGGGAGCACAGATACGCAGTATTTT.